This T cell receptor (beta chain) was found in a study of T cells expressing NK-cell markers (TCRdb year 2020). Notes on the research overall: In sorted CD3+CD56+NKG2C+, CD3+CD56+NKG2C- and CD3+CD56-NKG2C+ T-cell subsets from several donors, TCR beta-chain repertoires were profiled. Among the eight sequenced donors, seven were HCMV-seropositive and one was HCMV-seronegative. Randomly selected healthy volunteers, three men and five women, were used as the eight sequenced donors. Sequencing of the libraries produced 2 x 150 bp reads on Illumina HiSeq 2000/2500, MiSeq or NextSeq.

The sample was run on an Illumina HiSeq 2000. TCR beta cDNA libraries were prepared using 5'RACE template switching, which introduced a universal primer site and unique molecular identifiers. cDNA synthesis was primed from the TCR beta constant segment and was followed by two successive PCR amplification steps. In the paper's pipeline: Reads were demultiplexed and grouped by UMI with MIGEC, and clonotypes were assembled and quantified with MiTCR. To remove erroneous sequences, TCR cDNA sequences were retained only when supported by two or more reads. The tcR package was used for downstream repertoire analysis, and clonotypes were matched across fractions by CDR3 nucleotide sequence plus V segment. Antigen specificity was annotated against VDJdb with VDJmatch, allowing one amino acid substitution in CDR3. TCRdb reprocessed the reads into one record per CDR3 protein sequence, lacking DNA. These V and J calls rely on TCRdb rather than the paper's analysis. The sample's own table lists more than 400,000 distinct CDR3 sequences. The ten most abundant clones make up roughly 8% of the sample.

About this clonotype: The target of this receptor is not known.

The paper's findings and limits, for the study overall: For about 6 donors, the dominant CD3+CD56+NKG2C+ clonotypes were among the top 10 CD8+ clonotypes and accounted for 1.0-7.0% of CD8+ T cells. It remained unclear whether the expanded NKG2C-expressing T cell clones were specific for HCMV antigens. Those dominant clonotypes were again the most abundant among CD3+CD56-NKG2C+ cells in several donors, at about 28.3-60.1%.

HCMV serostatus was determined by detecting HCMV-specific IgG in serum with a commercial ELISA kit. Ficoll density gradient centrifugation was used to isolate peripheral blood mononuclear cells from blood. Based on the germline V gene, the CDR1 and CDR2 sequences are MNHEY and SVGEGT. Measured from the cysteine to the phenylalanine, the CDR3 is 16 residues long. There is no recorded DNA. Sequencing input: blood T cells: a sorted CD56 or NKG2C T cell subset, CD4+ or CD8+ T cells, or bulk PBMC T cells (not recorded which). This TCR was recovered from a woman aged 18-69 years in good health. The V and J genes are TRBV6-2 or TRBV6-3 and TRBJ2-7; the D gene TCRdb calls, TRBD1, cannot be checked with no DNA. The CDR3 here reads CASSYFRDADPYEQYF.